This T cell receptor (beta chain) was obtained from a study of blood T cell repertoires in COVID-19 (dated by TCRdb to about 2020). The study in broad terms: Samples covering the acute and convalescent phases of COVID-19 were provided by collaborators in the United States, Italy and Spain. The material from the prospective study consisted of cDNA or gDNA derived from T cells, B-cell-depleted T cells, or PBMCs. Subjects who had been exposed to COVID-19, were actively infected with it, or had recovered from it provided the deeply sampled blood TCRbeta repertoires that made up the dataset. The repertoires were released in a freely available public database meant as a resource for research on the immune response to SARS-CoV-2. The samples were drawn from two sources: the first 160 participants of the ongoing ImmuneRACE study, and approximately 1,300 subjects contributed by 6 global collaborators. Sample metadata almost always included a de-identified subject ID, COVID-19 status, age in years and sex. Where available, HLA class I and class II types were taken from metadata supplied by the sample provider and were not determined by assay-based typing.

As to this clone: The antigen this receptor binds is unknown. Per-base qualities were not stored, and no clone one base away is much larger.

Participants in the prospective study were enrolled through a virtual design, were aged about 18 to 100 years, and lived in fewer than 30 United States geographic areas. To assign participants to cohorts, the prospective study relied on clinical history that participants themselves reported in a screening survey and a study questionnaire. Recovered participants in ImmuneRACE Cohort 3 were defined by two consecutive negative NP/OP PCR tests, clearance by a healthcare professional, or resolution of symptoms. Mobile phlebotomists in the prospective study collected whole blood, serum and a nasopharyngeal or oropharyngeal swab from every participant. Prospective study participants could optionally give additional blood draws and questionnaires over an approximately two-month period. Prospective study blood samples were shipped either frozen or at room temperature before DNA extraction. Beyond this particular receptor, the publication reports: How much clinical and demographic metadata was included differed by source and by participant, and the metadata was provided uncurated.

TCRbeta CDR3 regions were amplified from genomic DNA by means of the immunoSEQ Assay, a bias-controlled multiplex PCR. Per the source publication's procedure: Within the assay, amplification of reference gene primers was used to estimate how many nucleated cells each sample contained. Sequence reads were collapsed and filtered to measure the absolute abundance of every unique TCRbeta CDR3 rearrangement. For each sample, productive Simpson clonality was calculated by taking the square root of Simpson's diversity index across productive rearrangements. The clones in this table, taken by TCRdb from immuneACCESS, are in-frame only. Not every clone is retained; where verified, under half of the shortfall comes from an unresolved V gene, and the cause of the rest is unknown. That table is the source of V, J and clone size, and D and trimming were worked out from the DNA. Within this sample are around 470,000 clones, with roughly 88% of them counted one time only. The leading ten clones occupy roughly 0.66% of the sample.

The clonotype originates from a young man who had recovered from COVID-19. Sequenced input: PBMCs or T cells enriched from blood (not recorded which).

The CDR3 corresponds to CASSYSGQGAEKLFF. DNA sequence: TGTGCCAGCAGTTACTCGGGGCAGGGGGCTGAAAAACTGTTTTTT. The chain was built from TRBV6-5 and TRBJ1-4; 8 bases in between match TRBD1. The germline V end is reduced by 0 bases and the J end by 7 bases; junction bases left unmatched: 4. The CDR3 runs 15 amino acids, cysteine and phenylalanine included. Only the CDR3 DNA stays, 45 bases, in frame from base 1. The germline V gene supplies CDR1 MNHEY and CDR2 SVGAGI.